The clone carrying this T cell receptor (beta chain) was found many times. Its target is unknown. With the read ending 3 residues before the CDR3 end, the germline J gene is used to fill in that end. Heparinized whole blood, roughly 5 to 9 ml, came from each donor. The source of the sample is a study of T cell clonality in common variable immunodeficiency. Regarding the study as a whole: CVID subjects showed higher TCRbeta clonality than healthy controls.

Control and CVID samples contributed equal amounts of genomic DNA. Here immunoSEQ multiplex PCR was the method, and the copy in TCRdb shows in-frame clones only, minus some. The sample holds around 45,000 clones, and no clone turns up only once. Germline V gives CDR1 SGHRS, CDR2 YFSETQ. The CDR3 is 15 residues long. V was trimmed by 0 bases and J by 2 bases, leaving 8 bases between them. The sequenced sample was peripheral blood mononuclear cells. The source is a person aged 18 to 70 in good health. The chain links TRBV5-1 to TRBJ2-2; D gene uncertain. CDR3 sequence: CASSLEHTNTGELFF. Incomplete CDR3 DNA: TGCGCCAGCAGCTTGGAACACACCAACACCGGGGAG.